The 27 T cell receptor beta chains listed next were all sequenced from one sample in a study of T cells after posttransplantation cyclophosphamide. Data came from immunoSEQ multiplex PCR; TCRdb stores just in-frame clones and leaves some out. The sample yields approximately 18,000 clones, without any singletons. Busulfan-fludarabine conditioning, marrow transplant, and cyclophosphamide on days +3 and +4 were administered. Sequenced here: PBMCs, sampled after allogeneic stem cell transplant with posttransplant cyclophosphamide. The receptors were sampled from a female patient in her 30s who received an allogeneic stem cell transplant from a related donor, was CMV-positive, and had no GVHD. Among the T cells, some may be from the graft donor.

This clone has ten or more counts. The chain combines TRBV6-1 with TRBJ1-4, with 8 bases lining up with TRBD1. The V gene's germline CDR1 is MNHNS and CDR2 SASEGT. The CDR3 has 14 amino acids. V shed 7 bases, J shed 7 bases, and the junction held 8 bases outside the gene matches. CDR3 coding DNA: TGTGCCAGCACCACAAACAGGGGGGTTGAAAAACTGTTTTTT. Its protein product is CASTTNRGVEKLFF.

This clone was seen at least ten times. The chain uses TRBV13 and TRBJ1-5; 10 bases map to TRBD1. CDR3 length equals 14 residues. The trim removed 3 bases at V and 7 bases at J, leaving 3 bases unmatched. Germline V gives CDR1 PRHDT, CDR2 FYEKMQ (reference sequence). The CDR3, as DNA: TGTGCCAGCAGCTTGGGACAGGGGCTCCAGCCCCAGCATTTT. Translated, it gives CASSLGQGLQPQHF.

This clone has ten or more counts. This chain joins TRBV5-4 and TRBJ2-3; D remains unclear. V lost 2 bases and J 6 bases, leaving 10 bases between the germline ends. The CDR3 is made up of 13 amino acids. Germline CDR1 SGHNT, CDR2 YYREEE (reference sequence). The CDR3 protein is CASSLTAGDTQYF. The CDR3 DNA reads TGTGCCAGCAGCTTAACGGCCGGGGATACGCAGTATTTT. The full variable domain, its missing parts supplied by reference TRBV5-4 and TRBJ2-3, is ETGVTQSPTHLIKTRGQQVTLRCSSQSGHNTVSWYQQALGQGPQFIFQYYREEENGRGNFPPRFSGLQFPNYSSELNVNALELDDSALYLCASSLTAGDTQYFGPGTRLTVL.

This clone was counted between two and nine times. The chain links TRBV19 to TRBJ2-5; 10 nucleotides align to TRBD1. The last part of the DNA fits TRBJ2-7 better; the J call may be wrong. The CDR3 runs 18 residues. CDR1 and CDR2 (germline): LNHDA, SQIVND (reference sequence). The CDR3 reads CASSLRSGTGAISYEQYF. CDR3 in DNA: TGTGCCAGTAGTTTAAGATCCGGGACAGGGGCCATCTCCTACGAGCAGTACTTC.

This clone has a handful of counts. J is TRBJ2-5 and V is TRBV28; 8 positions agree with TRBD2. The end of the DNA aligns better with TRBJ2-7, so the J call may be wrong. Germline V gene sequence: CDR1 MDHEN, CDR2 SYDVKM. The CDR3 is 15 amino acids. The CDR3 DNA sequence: TGTGCCAGCAGTCCACCGGGAGGGGCAGCCTACGAGCAGTACTTC. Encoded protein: CASSPPGGAAYEQYF.

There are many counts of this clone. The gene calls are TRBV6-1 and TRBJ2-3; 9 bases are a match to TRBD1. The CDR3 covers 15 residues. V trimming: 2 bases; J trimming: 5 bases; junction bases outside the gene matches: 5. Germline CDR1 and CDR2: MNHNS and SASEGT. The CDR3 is CASSEYRGLGDTQYF. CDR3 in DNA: TGTGCCAGCAGTGAATACAGGGGGCTGGGAGATACGCAGTATTTT.

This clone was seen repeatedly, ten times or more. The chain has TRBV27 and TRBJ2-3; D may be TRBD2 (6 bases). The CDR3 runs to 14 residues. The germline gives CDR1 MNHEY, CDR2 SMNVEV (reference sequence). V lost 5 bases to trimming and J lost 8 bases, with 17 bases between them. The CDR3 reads CASSTLLLGGTQYF. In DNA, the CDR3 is TGTGCCAGCAGTACACTCCTCTTGGGAGGTACGCAGTATTTT.

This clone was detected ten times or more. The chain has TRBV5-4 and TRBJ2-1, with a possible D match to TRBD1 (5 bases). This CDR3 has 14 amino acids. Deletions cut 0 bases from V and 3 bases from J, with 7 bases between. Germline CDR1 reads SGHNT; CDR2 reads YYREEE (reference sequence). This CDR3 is CASSLDRIYNEQFF. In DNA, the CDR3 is TGTGCCAGCAGCTTGGACAGGATCTACAATGAGCAGTTCTTC.

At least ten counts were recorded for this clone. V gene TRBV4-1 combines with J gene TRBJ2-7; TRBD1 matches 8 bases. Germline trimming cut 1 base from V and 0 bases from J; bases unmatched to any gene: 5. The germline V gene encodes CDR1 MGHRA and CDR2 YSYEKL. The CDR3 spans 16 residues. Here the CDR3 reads CASSQAGQGPSYEQYF. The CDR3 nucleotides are TGCGCCAGCAGCCAAGCCGGACAGGGTCCCTCCTACGAGCAGTACTTC.

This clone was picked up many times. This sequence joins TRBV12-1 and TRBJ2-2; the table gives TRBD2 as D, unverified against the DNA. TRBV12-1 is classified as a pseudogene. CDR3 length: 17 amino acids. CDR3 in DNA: TGTGCCAGCAGCTTTGGTTTAGCGGGAGGGCCGTGGGGGGAGCTGTTTTTT. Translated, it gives CASSFGLAGGPWGELFF.

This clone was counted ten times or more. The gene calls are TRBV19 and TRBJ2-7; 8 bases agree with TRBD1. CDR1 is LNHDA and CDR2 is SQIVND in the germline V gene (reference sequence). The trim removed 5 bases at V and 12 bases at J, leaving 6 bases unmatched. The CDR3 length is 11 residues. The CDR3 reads CASSFRDRLYF. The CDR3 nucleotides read TGTGCCAGTAGTTTCCGGGACAGGTTGTACTTC.

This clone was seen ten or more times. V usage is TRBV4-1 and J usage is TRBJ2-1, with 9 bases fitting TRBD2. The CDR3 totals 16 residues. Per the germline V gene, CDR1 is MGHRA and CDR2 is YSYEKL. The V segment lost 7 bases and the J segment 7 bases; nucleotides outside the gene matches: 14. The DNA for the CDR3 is TGCGCCAGCAACCTAGCGGGACCCAGCAGGAGAAATGAGCAGTTCTTC. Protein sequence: CASNLAGPSRRNEQFF.

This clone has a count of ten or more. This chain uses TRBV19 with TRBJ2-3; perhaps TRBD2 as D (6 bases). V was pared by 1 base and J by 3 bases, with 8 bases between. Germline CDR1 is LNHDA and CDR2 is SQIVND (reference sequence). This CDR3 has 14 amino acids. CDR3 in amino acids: CASSIGRGTDTQYF. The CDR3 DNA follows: TGTGCCAGTAGTATAGGGAGGGGAACAGATACGCAGTATTTT.

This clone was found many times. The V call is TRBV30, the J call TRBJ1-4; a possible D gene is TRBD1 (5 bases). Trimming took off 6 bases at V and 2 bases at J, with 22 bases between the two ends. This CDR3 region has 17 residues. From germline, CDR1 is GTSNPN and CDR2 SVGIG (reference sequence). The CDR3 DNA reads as TGTGCCTGTCGCGGTGGGGCCTCCCTGCAGACTAATGAAAAACTGTTTTTT. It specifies CACRGGASLQTNEKLFF. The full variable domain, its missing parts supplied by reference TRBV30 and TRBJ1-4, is SQTIHQWPATLVQPVGSPLSLECTVEGTSNPNLYWYRQAAGRGLQLLFYSVGIGQISSEVPQNLSASRPQDRQFILSSKKLLLSDSGFYLCACRGGASLQTNEKLFFGSGTQLSVL.

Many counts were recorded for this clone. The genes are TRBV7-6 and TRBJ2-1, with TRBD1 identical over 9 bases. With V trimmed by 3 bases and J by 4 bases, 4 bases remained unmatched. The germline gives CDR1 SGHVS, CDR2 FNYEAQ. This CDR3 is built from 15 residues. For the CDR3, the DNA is TGTGCCAGCAGCTTCCTGACAGGGGGGTACAATGAGCAGTTCTTC. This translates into CASSFLTGGYNEQFF.

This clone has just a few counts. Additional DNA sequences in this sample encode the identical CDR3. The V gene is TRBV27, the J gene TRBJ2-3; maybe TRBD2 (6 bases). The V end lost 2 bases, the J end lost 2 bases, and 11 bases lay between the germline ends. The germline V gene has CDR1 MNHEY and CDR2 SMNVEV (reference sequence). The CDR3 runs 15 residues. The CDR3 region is CASSLAGPFTDTQYF. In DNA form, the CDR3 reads TGTGCCAGCAGTTTAGCGGGGCCTTTCACAGATACGCAGTATTTT.

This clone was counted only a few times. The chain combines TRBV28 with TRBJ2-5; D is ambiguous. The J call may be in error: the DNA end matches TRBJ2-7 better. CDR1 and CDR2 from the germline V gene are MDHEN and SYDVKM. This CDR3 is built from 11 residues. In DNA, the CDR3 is TGTGCCAGCAGTTTACTATACGAGCAGTACTTC. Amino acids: CASSLLYEQYF.

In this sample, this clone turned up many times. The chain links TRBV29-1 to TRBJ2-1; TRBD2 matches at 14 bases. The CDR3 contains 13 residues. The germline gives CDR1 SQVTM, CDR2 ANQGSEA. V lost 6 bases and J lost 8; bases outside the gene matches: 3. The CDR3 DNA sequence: TGCAGCGTCGGACTAGCGGGAGGCGATGAGCAGTTCTTC. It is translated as CSVGLAGGDEQFF.

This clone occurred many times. CDR3 sequence reads: CAWRRTGVNTGELFF. The CDR3 nucleotides read TGTGCCTGGAGGAGGACAGGGGTGAACACCGGGGAGCTGTTTTTT. The chain is built from TRBV30 and TRBJ2-2, with 9 bases fitting TRBD1. CDR3 length: 15 amino acids. The germline CDR1 and CDR2 sequences are GTSNPN and SVGIG (reference sequence). Germline trimming cut 3 bases from V and 1 base from J; bases unmatched to any gene: 3.

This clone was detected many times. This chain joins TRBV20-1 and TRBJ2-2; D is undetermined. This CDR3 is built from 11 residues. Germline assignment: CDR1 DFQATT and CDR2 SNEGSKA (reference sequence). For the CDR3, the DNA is TGCCTGGCTCCCCGGGCCGGGGAGCTGTTTTTT. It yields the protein CLAPRAGELFF.

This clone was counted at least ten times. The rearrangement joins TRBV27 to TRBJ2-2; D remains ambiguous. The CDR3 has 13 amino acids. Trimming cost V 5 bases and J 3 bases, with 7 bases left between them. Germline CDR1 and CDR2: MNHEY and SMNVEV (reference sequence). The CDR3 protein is CASSIVYTGELFF. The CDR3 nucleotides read TGTGCCAGCAGTATCGTCTACACCGGGGAGCTGTTTTTT.

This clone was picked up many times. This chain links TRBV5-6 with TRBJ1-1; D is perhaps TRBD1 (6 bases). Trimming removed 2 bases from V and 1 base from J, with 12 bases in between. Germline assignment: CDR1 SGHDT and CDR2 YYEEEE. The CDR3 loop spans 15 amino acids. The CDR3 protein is CASSFEGTQNTEAFF. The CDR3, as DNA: TGTGCCAGCAGCTTTGAAGGGACACAGAACACTGAAGCTTTCTTT.

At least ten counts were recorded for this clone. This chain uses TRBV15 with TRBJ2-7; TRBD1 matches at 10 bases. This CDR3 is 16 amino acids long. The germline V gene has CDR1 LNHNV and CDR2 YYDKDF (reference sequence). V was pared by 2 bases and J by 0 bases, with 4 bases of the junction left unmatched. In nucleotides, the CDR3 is TGTGCCACCAGCAGACTCGGGACAGGGGTCTCCTACGAGCAGTACTTC. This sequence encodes CATSRLGTGVSYEQYF.

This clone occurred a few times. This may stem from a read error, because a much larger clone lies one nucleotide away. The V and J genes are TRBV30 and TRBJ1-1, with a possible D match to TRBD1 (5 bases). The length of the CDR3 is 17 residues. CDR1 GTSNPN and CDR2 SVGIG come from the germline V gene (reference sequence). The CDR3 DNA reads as TGTGCCTGGAGTGTTAGGTTTAGGGGCAGGGTGAACACTGGAGCTTTCTTT. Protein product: CAWSVRFRGRVNTGAFF.

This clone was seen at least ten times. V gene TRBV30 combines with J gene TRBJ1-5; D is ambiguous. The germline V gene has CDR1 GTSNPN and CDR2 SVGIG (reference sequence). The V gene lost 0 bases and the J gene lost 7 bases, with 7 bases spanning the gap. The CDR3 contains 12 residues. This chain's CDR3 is CAWSVGRQPQHF. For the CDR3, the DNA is TGTGCCTGGAGTGTAGGCAGGCAGCCCCAGCATTTT.

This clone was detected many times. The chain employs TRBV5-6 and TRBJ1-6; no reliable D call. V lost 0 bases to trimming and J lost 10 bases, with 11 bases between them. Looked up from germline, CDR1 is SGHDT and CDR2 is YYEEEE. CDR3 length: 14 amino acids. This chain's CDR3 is CASSLAGGHSPLHF. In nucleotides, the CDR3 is TGTGCCAGCAGCTTGGCCGGCGGGCACTCACCCCTCCACTTT. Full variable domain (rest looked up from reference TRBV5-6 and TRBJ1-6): DAGVTQSPTHLIKTRGQQVTLRCSPKSGHDTVSWYQQALGQGPQFIFQYYEEEERQRGNFPDRFSGHQFPNYSSELNVNALLLGDSALYLCASSLAGGHSPLHFGNGTRLTVT.

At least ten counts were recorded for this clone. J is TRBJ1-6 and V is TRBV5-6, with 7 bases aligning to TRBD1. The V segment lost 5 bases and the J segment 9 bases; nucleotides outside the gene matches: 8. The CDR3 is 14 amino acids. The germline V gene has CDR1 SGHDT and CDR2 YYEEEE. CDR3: CASRTTRGSSPLHF. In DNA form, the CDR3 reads TGTGCCAGCAGAACCACCAGGGGGAGTTCACCCCTCCACTTT.